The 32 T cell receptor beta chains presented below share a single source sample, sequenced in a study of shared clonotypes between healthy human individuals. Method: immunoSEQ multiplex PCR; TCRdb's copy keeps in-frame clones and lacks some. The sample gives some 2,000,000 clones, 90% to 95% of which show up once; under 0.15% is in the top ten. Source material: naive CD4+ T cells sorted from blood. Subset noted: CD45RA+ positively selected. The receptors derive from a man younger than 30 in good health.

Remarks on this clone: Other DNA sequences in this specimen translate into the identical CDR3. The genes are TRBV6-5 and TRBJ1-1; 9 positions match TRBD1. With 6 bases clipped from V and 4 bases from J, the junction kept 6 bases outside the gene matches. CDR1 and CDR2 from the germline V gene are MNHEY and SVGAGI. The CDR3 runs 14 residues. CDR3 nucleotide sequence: TGTGCCAGCAGCTCACAGGGGGCTGGCACTGAAGCTTTCTTT. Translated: CASSSQGAGTEAFF.

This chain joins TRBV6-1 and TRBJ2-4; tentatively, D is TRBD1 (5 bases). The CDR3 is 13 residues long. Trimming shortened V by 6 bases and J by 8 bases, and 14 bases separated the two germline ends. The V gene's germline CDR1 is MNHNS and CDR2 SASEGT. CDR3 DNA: TGTGCCAGCAGCTCAGGGTCTCCGGACATTCAGTACTTC. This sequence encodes CASSSGSPDIQYF.

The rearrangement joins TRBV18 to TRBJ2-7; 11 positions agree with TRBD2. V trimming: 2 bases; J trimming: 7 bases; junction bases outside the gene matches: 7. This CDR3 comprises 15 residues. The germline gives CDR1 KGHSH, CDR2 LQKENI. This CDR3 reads CASSPLLAGVSEQYF. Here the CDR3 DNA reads TGTGCCAGCTCACCATTACTAGCGGGAGTTAGTGAGCAGTACTTC.

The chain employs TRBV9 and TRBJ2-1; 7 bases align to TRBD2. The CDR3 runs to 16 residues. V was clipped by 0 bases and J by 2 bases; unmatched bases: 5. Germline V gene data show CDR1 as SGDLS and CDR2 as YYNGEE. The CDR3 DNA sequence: TGTGCCAGCAGCGTAGGCCCGCGGGAGCCCTACAATGAGCAGTTCTTC. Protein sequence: CASSVGPREPYNEQFF. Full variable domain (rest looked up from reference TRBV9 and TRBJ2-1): DSGVTQTPKHLITATGQRVTLRCSPRSGDLSVYWYQQSLDQGLQFLIQYYNGEERAKGNILERFSAQQFPDLHSELNLSSLELGDSALYFCASSVGPREPYNEQFFGPGTRLTVL.

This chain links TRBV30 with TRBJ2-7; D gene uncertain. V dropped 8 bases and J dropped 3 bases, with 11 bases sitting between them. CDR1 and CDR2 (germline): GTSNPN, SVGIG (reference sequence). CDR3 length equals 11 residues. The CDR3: CAQGVSYEQYF. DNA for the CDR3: TGTGCCCAAGGAGTAAGCTACGAGCAGTACTTC.

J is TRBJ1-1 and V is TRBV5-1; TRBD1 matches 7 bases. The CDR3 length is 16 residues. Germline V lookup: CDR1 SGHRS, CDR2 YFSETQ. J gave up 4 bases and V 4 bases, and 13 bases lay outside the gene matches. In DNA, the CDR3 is TGCGCCAGCAGCGGGGCGACAGGGAAGGGGAGCACTGAAGCTTTCTTT. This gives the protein CASSGATGKGSTEAFF.

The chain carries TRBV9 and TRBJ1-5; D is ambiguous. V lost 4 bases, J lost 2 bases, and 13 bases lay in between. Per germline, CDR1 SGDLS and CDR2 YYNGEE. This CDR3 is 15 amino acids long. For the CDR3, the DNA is TGTGCCAGCAGCAATGTGGACTCAGGCAATCAGCCCCAGCATTTT. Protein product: CASSNVDSGNQPQHF.

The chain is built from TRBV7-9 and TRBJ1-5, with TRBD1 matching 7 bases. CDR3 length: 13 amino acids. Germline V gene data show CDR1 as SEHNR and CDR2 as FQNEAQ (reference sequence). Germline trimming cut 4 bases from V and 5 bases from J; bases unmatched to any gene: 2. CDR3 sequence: CASSYGTDQPQHF. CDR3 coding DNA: TGTGCCAGCAGCTACGGGACAGATCAGCCCCAGCATTTT. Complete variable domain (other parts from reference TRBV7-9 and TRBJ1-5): DTGVSQNPRHKITKRGQNVTFRCDPISEHNRLYWYRQTLGQGPEFLTYFQNEAQLEKSRLLSDRFSAERPKGSFSTLEIQRTEQGDSAMYLCASSYGTDQPQHFGDGTRLSIL.

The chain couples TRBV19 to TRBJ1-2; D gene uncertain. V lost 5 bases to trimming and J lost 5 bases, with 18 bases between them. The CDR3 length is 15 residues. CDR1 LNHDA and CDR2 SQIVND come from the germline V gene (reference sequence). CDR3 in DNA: TGTGCCAGTAGTCCCCCGACCGGCGCGCGATATGGCTACACCTTC. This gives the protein CASSPPTGARYGYTF.

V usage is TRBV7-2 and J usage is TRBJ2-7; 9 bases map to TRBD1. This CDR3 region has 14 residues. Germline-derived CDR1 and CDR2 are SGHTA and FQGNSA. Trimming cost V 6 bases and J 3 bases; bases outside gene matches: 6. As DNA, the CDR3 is TGTGCCAGCAGATCTGACAGGGGGGTCTACGAGCAGTACTTC. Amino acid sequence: CASRSDRGVYEQYF.

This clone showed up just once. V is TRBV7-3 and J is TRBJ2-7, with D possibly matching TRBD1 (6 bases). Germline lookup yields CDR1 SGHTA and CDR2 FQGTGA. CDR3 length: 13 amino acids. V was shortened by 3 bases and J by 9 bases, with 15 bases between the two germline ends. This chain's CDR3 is CASSFGRGSVQYF. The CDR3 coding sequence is TGTGCCAGCAGCTTCGGCAGGGGCAGTGTGCAGTACTTC.

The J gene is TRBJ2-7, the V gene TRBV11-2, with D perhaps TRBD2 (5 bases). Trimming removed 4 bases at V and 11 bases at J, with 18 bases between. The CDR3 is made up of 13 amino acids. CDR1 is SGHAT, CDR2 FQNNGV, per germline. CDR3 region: CASSSTDSTVEYF. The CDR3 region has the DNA TGTGCCAGCAGCTCTACGGACTCGACGGTGGAGTACTTC.

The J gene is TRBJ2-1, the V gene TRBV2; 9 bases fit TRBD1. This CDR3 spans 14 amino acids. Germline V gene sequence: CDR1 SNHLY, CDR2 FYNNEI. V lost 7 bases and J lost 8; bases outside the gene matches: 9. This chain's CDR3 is CASKSRDRVYEQFF. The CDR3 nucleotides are TGTGCCAGCAAGTCCCGGGACAGGGTATATGAGCAGTTCTTC.

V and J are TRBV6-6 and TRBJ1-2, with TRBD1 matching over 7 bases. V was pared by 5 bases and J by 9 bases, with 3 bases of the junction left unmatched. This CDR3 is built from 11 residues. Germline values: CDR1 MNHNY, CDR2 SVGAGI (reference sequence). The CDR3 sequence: CASSRQGSYTF. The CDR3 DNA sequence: TGTGCCAGCAGTAGACAGGGCAGCTACACCTTC.

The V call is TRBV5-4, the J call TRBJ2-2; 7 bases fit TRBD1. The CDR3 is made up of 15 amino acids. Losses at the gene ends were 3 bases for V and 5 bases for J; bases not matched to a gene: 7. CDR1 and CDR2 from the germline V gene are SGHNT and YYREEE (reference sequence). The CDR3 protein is CASSSPGQLTGELFF. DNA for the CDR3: TGTGCCAGCAGCTCTCCGGGACAGCTAACCGGGGAGCTGTTTTTT.

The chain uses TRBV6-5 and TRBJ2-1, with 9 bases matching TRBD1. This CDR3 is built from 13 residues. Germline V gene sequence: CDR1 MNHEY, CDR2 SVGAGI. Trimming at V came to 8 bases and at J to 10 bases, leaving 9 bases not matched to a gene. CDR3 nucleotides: TGTGCCAGCCAATTTCCCGGGACAGGGGAGCAGTTCTTC. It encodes CASQFPGTGEQFF.

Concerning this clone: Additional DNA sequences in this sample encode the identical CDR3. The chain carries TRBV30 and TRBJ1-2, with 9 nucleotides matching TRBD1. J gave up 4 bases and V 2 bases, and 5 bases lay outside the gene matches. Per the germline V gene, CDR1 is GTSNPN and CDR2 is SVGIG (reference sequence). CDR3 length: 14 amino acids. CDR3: CAWSPGQGGYGYTF. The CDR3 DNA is TGTGCCTGGAGTCCGGGACAGGGAGGCTATGGCTACACCTTC. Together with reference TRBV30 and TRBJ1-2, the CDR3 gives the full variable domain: SQTIHQWPATLVQPVGSPLSLECTVEGTSNPNLYWYRQAAGRGLQLLFYSVGIGQISSEVPQNLSASRPQDRQFILSSKKLLLSDSGFYLCAWSPGQGGYGYTFGSGTRLTVV.

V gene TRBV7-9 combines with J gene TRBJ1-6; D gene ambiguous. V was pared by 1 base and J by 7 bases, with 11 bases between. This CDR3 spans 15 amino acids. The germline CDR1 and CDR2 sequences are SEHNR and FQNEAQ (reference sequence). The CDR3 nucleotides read TGTGCCAGCAGCTTAGTTTCGGACGGAAATTCACCCCTCCACTTT. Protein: CASSLVSDGNSPLHF. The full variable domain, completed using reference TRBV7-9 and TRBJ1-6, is DTGVSQNPRHKITKRGQNVTFRCDPISEHNRLYWYRQTLGQGPEFLTYFQNEAQLEKSRLLSDRFSAERPKGSFSTLEIQRTEQGDSAMYLCASSLVSDGNSPLHFGNGTRLTVT.

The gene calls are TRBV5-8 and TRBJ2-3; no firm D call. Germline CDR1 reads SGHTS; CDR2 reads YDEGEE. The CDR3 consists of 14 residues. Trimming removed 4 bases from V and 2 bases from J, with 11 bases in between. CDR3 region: CASSPLGPTDTQYF. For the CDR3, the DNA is TGTGCCAGCAGCCCCCTCGGCCCCACAGATACGCAGTATTTT.

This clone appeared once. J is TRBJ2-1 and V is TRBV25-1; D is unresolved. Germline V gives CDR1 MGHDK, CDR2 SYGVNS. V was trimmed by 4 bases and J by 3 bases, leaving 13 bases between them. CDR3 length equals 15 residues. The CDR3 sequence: CASSGLSAGYNEQFF. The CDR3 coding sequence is TGTGCCAGCAGTGGTCTCTCAGCAGGCTACAATGAGCAGTTCTTC.

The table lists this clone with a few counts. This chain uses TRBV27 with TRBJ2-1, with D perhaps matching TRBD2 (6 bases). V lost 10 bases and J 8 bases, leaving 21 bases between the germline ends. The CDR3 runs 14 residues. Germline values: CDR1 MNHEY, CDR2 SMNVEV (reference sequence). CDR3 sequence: CATFPNRETDEQFF. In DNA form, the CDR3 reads TGTGCCACCTTCCCCAACCGGGAGACTGATGAGCAGTTCTTC.

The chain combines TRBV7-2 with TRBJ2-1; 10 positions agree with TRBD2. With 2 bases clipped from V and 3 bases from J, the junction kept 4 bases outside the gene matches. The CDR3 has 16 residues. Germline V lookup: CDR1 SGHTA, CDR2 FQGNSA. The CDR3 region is CASSLQAGGYYNEQFF. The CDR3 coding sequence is TGTGCCAGCAGCTTACAAGCGGGAGGGTACTACAATGAGCAGTTCTTC. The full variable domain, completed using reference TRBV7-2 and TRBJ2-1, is GAGVSQSPSNKVTEKGKDVELRCDPISGHTALYWYRQSLGQGLEFLIYFQGNSAPDKSGLPSDRFSAERTGGSVSTLTIQRTQQEDSAVYLCASSLQAGGYYNEQFFGPGTRLTVL.

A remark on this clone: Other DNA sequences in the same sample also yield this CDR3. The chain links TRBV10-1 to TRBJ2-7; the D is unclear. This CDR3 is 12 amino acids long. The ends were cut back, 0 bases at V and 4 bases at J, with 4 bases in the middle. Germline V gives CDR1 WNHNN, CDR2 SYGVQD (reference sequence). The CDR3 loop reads CASSESIYEQYF. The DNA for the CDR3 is TGCGCCAGCAGTGAGTCGATATACGAGCAGTACTTC.

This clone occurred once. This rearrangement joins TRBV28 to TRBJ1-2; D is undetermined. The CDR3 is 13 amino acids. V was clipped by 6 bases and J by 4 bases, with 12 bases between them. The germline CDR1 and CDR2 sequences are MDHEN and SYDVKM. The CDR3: CASRRQASYGYTF. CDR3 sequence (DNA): TGTGCCAGCAGAAGACAAGCTAGCTATGGCTACACCTTC.

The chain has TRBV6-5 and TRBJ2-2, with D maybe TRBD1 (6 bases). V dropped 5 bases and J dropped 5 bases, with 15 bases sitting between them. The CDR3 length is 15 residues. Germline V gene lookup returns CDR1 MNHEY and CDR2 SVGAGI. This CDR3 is CASSPRDIRTGELFF. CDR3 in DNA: TGTGCCAGCAGTCCCCGGGACATCCGAACCGGGGAGCTGTTTTTT.

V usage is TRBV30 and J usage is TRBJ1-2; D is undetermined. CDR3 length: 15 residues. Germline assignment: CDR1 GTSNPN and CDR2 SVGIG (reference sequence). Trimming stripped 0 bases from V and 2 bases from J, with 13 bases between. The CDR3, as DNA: TGTGCCTGGAGTGTAAATCCATTCTTAAACTATGGCTACACCTTC. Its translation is CAWSVNPFLNYGYTF.

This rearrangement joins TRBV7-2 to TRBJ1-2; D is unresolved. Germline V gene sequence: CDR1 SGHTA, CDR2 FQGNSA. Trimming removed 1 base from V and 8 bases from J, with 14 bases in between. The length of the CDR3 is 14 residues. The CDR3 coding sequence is TGTGCCAGCAGCTTAGGCTTTACCTTGGACGGCTACACCTTC. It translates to CASSLGFTLDGYTF.

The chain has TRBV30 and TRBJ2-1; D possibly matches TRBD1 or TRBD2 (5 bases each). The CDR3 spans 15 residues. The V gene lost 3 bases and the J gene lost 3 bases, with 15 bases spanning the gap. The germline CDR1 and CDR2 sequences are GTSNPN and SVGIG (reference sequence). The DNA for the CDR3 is TGTGCCTGGAGCGGGGACCCCGTGGGCTACAATGAGCAGTTCTTC. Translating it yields CAWSGDPVGYNEQFF. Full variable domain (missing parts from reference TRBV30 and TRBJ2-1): SQTIHQWPATLVQPVGSPLSLECTVEGTSNPNLYWYRQAAGRGLQLLFYSVGIGQISSEVPQNLSASRPQDRQFILSSKKLLLSDSGFYLCAWSGDPVGYNEQFFGPGTRLTVL.

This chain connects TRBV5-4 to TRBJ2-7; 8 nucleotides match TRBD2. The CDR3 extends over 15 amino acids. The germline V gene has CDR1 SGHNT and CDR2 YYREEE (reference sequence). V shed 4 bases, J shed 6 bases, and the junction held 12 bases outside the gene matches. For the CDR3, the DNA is TGTGCCAGCAGCCCGGCAAGCGGGAGTATGCGCGAGCAGTACTTC. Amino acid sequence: CASSPASGSMREQYF.

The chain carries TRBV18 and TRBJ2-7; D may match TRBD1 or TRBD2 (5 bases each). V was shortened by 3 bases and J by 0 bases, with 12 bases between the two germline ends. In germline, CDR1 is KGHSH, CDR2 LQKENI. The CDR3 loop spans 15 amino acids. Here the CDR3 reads CASSPGRGPSYEQYF. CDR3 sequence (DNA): TGTGCCAGCTCACCGGGAAGGGGACCCTCCTACGAGCAGTACTTC.

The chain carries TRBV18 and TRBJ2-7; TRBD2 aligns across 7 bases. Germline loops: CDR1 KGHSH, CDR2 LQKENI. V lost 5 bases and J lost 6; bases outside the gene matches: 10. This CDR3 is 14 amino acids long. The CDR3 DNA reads TGTGCCAGCTCAGATTCGCGGGGGAGAGTCGAGCAGTACTTC. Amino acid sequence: CASSDSRGRVEQYF. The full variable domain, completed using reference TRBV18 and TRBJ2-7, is NAGVMQNPRHLVRRRGQEARLRCSPMKGHSHVYWYRQLPEEGLKFMVYLQKENIIDESGMPKERFSAEFPKEGPSILRIQQVVRGDSAAYFCASSDSRGRVEQYFGPGTRLTVT.

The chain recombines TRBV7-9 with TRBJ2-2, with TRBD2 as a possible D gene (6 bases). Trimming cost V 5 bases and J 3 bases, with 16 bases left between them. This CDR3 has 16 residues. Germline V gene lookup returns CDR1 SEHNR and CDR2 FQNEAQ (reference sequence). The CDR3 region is CASSEQGGPYTGELFF. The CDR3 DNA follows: TGTGCCAGCAGCGAACAAGGAGGGCCTTACACCGGGGAGCTGTTTTTT.